This TCR beta chain was recovered during a study of CD8 T cells in Susac syndrome (dated by TCRdb to between 2019 and 2020). Concerning the study at large: Among the sequenced Susac syndrome patients, about six had clinically active disease and eight were in clinical remission. At blood withdrawal, Susac syndrome patients were therapy-naive, treated with corticosteroids (with IVIg additionally given to some), or treated with IVIg alone. Whether CD8+ T cell activation and differentiation in Susac syndrome was antigen driven was tested using repertoire sequencing. Beyond this particular receptor, the publication reports: The TCR sequencing and HLA analysis was acknowledged to have included a relatively small number of individuals. In the CD4+ T cell repertoire of Susac syndrome patients, clonal expansion was not detected.

RNA was extracted using the RNeasy kit, and about 0.5 to 1 ug of the RNA was reverse transcribed with random hexamers. TCR beta CDR3 regions were amplified with the immunoSEQ multiplex PCR assay covering 54 Vbeta and 13 Jbeta segments. PCR amplification bias was corrected by using a synthetic template baseline for primer optimization and computational correction. The source study handled its data this way. Reads were annotated to V, D and J genes according to IMGT and were analyzed with immunoSEQ Analyzer, with only productive sequences retained. To calculate clonality, Shannon entropy was normalized by log2 of the number of productive unique sequences and then subtracted from one. For each patient and control, public and private clones were evaluated among the 100 most prevalent clones. Clones were defined as Susac-specific when absent from the healthy and MS cohorts, from fewer than 1,200 published viral clones and from other ImmuneACCESS disease sequences. TCRdb cleaned the public reads at Q25 with fastp, built clones with MiXCR and kept in-frame beta chains. Records with the same CDR3 protein are collapsed into one entry carrying the most frequent genes and DNA. The V and J calls come from TCRdb's annotation, not from the publication. The sample table holds 210,000 or so distinct CDR3 sequences, of which approximately 94% were seen once. The ten top clones hold about 0.14% of the sample.

High-throughput TCR beta sequencing profiled peripheral blood CD8+ and CD4+ T cells from healthy donors, Susac syndrome patients and multiple sclerosis patients. Recently defined diagnostic criteria for definite or probable disease were met by the Susac syndrome patients. Bulk CD8+ and CD4+ T cells were purified magnetically by negative isolation, whereas CD8+ TEMRA cells were enriched by FACS. Blood was collected in EDTA tubes and processed within 24 hours, with PBMCs isolated through density gradient centrifugation. PBMCs intended for TCR sequencing were frozen in liquid nitrogen and were later thawed in a 37 degrees C water bath. Purity of sorted or isolated CD4+, CD8+ and CD8+ TEMRA cells was at least 90%. As concerns this clonotype: The antigen it recognizes is unknown. No clone much larger than this one lies a single base away; base qualities are absent.

V loses 3 bases, J loses 8 bases, and the germline ends lie 14 bases apart. The CDR3, from cysteine to phenylalanine, totals 14 residues. This entry keeps only the CDR3 DNA: 42 bases, framed from base 1. The germline V gene (reference sequence) supplies CDR1 LNHNV and CDR2 YYDKDF. The sequenced material came from CD4+ T cells from PBMCs. This sequence was found in a human donor with Susac syndrome. The sequence is built from TRBV15 and TRBJ1-5; TRBD1 is possibly the D segment (5 matching bases). The DNA sequence reads TGTGCCACCAGCAGGAATAGGGGAGACAAGCCCCAGCATTTT. It is translated as CATSRNRGDKPQHF.